These T cell receptor beta chains were read from a single sample in a study of T cells in Graves' hyperthyroidism and ophthalmopathy. TCRdb analysed the multiplex PCR reads with MiXCR anew, one entry per CDR3 protein. The data contain 85,000 to 110,000 distinct CDR3 sequences, 45% to 50% of them seen just once; the ten biggest clones take up roughly 25%. The sequenced material came from blood. Receptor source: a man in his forties with Graves' hyperthyroidism. Both conserved end residues are part of each CDR3. The D gene is left open where the match is weak. Clone size, where shown, is once, few, many, or a class for clones that have expanded.

j_call clone_size d_call v_call cdr3_length cdr3_nt cdr3_aa
TRBJ2-5 - TRBD1 TRBV4-1 16 TGCGCCAGCAGCCTACTACCGGGACAGGGACAAGAGACCCAGTACTTC CASSLLPGQGQETQYF
TRBJ2-7 once - TRBV5-4 15 TGCGCCAGCAGCTCCCTTTTGGGGGACGCCTACGAGCAGTACTTC CASSSLLGDAYEQYF
TRBJ2-7 few - TRBV7-9 12 TGTGCCTGGAGTCAGTTCTCCTACGAGCAGTACTTC CAWSQFSYEQYF
TRBJ1-2 once - TRBV2 17 TGTGCCAGCAGACCCGGACAGCTAACCCAGAGAAACTATGGCTACACCTTC CASRPGQLTQRNYGYTF
TRBJ2-6 many - TRBV5-1 17 TGCGCCAGCAGCCGGGGACCTAACGAACCTGGGGCCAACGTCCTGACTTTC CASSRGPNEPGANVLTF
TRBJ2-2 - - TRBV7-6 15 TGTGCCAGCAGATACGTCAGGATTAACACCGGGGAGCTGTTTTTT CASRYVRINTGELFF
TRBJ2-2 - TRBD1 TRBV29-1 15 TGCAGCGTCCACACCGGGACAGGGGGCGTCGGGGAGCTGTTTTTT CSVHTGTGGVGELFF
TRBJ1-6 many - TRBV2 16 TGTGCCAAGTCCCGGTCCCAGGACTCCTATAATTCACCCCTCCACTTT CAKSRSQDSYNSPLHF
TRBJ2-3 - TRBD2 TRBV2 15 TGTGCCAGCAGTGGGCAGCGGGGGGGGACAGATACGCAGTATTTT CASSGQRGGTDTQYF
TRBJ2-1 many - TRBV7-8 15 TGTGCCAGCAGCTTAGATAGTGACGCTTACAATGAGCAGTTCTTC CASSLDSDAYNEQFF
TRBJ1-5 - - TRBV7-6 13 TGTGCCAGCAGCTCCAGGGACTCCTCCTACGAGCATTTT CASSSRDSSYEHF
TRBJ1-1 - - TRBV2 13 TGTGCCAGCAGTGAAGGGGCGAACACTGAAGCTTTCTTT CASSEGANTEAFF
TRBJ2-3 many - TRBV15 14 TGTGCCACCAGCAGAGATTCTTCCACAGATACGCAGTATTTT CATSRDSSTDTQYF
TRBJ2-3 - TRBD2 TRBV24-1 17 TGTGCCACCAGTGATTCGGCTAGCGGGGGAAGCACAGATACGCAGTATTTT CATSDSASGGSTDTQYF
TRBJ2-2 many - TRBV19 12 TGTGCCAGTAGTATTTCCACCGGGGAGCTGTTTTTT CASSISTGELFF
TRBJ1-6 many - TRBV28 13 TGTGCCAGCAGTTTAATGGGGGAGTCACCCCTCCACTTT CASSLMGESPLHF
TRBJ1-4 - - TRBV25-1 14 TGTGCCAGCAGTGGGATAACAACTAATGAAAAACTGTTTTTT CASSGITTNEKLFF
TRBJ2-2 - - TRBV7-9 15 TGTGCCAGCAGTTATCTCGCGGGTCCCACCGGGGAGCTGTTTTTT CASSYLAGPTGELFF
TRBJ1-2 - - TRBV24-1 13 TGTGCCACCAGTGATTTGGGAGGGACGGGCTACACCTTC CATSDLGGTGYTF
TRBJ1-1 - - TRBV28 14 TGTGCCAGCAGCGTTACTCCTGCAGTAACTGAAGCTTTCTTT CASSVTPAVTEAFF
TRBJ1-2 - - TRBV20-1 12 TGCAGTGCAGCGGGACTCCTCCTAGGCTACACCTTC CSAAGLLLGYTF
TRBJ2-3 many - TRBV12-3/TRBV12-4 14 TGTGCCAGCAGTTGGCTAGCGTACACAGATACGCAGTATTTT CASSWLAYTDTQYF
TRBJ2-1 - - TRBV7-2 14 TGTGCCGGCAGCTTTAGTGGCCACTACGATGAGCAGTTCTTC CAGSFSGHYDEQFF
TRBJ2-7 many TRBD1 TRBV7-9 15 TGTGCCAGCAGCTTAGGTACGGGACAGACCTACGAGCAGTACTTC CASSLGTGQTYEQYF
TRBJ1-2 once - TRBV15 11 TGTGCCACCAGCATTGGCGCTGGAAACACCTTC CATSIGAGNTF
TRBJ2-2 once - TRBV9 17 TGTGCCAGCAGCGCTAATCTAGTGGAGGGAACAAGCGGGGAGCTGTTTTTT CASSANLVEGTSGELFF
TRBJ1-6 - TRBD1 TRBV2 13 TGTGCCAGTCACAGGGGGCATAGTTCACCCCTCCACTTT CASHRGHSSPLHF
TRBJ1-1 many - TRBV6-5 14 TGTGCCAGCAGTTACACATCCGAGGGCACTGAAGCTTTCTTT CASSYTSEGTEAFF
TRBJ2-1 many TRBD2 TRBV20-1 15 TGCAGTGCTAGGGACGGGAGGGAGGTCTATAATGAGCAGTTCTTC CSARDGREVYNEQFF
TRBJ1-2 many - TRBV7-9 14 TGTGCCAGCAGCCGAGGGGATGGAGACTATGGCTACACCTTC CASSRGDGDYGYTF
TRBJ2-1 - TRBD2 TRBV2 14 TGTGCCAGCATGGCCAGCGGGGGGTACAATGAGCAGTTCTTC CASMASGGYNEQFF
TRBJ1-5 many - TRBV2 14 TGTGCCAGCAGTGAGGTTTTCGAAAATCAGCCCCAGCATTTT CASSEVFENQPQHF
TRBJ2-7 many TRBD1 TRBV2 12 TGTGCCATCCGGGACAGTCTCTACGAGCAGTACTTC CAIRDSLYEQYF
TRBJ1-1 few TRBD1 TRBV27 15 TGTGCCAGCAGTCCAAGGGACAGGGGGAACACTGAAGCTTTCTTT CASSPRDRGNTEAFF
TRBJ1-6 many - TRBV20-1 15 TGCAGTGCTAGGGGGGTGGGACAAGACACTTCACCCCTCCACTTT CSARGVGQDTSPLHF
TRBJ1-2 many - TRBV19 13 TGTGCCAGTAGTATAGGCAGGGAGAGAGGCTACACCTTC CASSIGRERGYTF
TRBJ2-7 - - TRBV6-1 13 TGTGCCAGCACCCAGGGGACCGCCTACGAGCAGTACTTC CASTQGTAYEQYF
TRBJ1-1 many - TRBV6-5 13 TGTGCCAGCAGTTACTCCGCTGGCACTGAAGCTTTCTTT CASSYSAGTEAFF
TRBJ2-2 - TRBD2 TRBV29-1 15 TGCAGCGTTGAAGTAGCGGGAGGCGACACCGGGGAGCTGTTTTTT CSVEVAGGDTGELFF
TRBJ2-3 - - TRBV9 15 TGTGCCAGCAGCGTAGAGAGCGGGAGCACAGATACGCAGTATTTT CASSVESGSTDTQYF
TRBJ1-5 many - TRBV2 16 TGTGCCAGCAGTGAATGGGGTCGGGGGCTTGCTCAGCCCCAGCATTTT CASSEWGRGLAQPQHF
TRBJ2-5 - TRBD2 TRBV24-1 15 TGTGCCGCCAGCAGCCGGGGGGGGCAGCAAGAGACCCAGTACTTC CAASSRGGQQETQYF